The subject of this entry is one TCR beta chain. What it recognizes is unknown. With 60 Vbeta and 13 Jbeta primers, the PCR was carried out. How the authors handled the data: In a later analysis, of roughly 83 million unique beta chains, about 12 million appeared in at least two donors. Assay used: immunoSEQ multiplex PCR; TCRdb lists only in-frame clones, some missing. V and J calls and clone size follow that table, whereas D and trimming were derived from the DNA. The data hold some 57,000 clones, with less than 85% observed a single time. This entry is derived from a study of cytomegalovirus exposure and HLA in healthy donors. Looking at the study overall: Clustering assigned approximately 78% of the roughly 380 genotyped donors to the Caucasian-associated ancestry cluster.

This CDR3 comprises 14 residues. The V and J ends lost 7 bases and 2 bases respectively, with 15 bases between them. The germline gives CDR1 MNHEY, CDR2 SMNVEV (reference sequence). General study points: A later analysis showed that HLA-associated TCR beta chains had undergone more clonal expansion than equally common others. Altogether, 170 or so TCR beta chains were recorded as cytomegalovirus-associated.

This sequence joins TRBV27 and TRBJ2-7, with a weak D call TRBD1 (5 bases). The clonotype comes from a woman aged 60-75 years in good health and CMV-seropositive. Material: PBMCs. The CDR3 protein is CASTQGYPTYEQYF. The CDR3 DNA reads TGTGCCAGCACCCAGGGCTATCCCACCTACGAGCAGTACTTC.